This T cell receptor (beta chain) was documented in a study of T cell changes during pregnancy in multiple sclerosis. TCRdb keeps only in-frame clones here, not all; method: immunoSEQ multiplex PCR. The data show fewer than 40,000 clones, with 80% to 95% seen just once and under 0.4% held by the top ten. The sequenced sample was CD4+ T cells from peripheral blood mononuclear cells, obtained after pregnancy. The clonotype was recovered from a female donor in good health, enrolled as a control in a pregnancy study.

CDR3 sequence reads: CASCRGGAQHGELFF. In DNA form, the CDR3 reads TGTGCCAGCTGTAGGGGGGGGGCTCAACACGGGGAGCTGTTTTTT. The chain joins TRBV6-5 to TRBJ2-2, with D tentatively TRBD2 (7 bases). This CDR3 is built from 15 residues. Trimming pared 8 bases from V and 7 bases from J, leaving 20 bases between. Per germline, CDR1 MNHEY and CDR2 SVGAGI.